The next 9 T cell receptor beta chains were all read from a single sample in a study of blood T cell repertoires in COVID-19. Produced via immunoSEQ multiplex PCR; TCRdb's table is partial and in-frame only. The sample holds roughly 200,000 clones; approximately 90% are singletons and the top ten take around 1.6%. The sample taken for sequencing was peripheral blood. The receptors come from a man between 65 and 85 years old with acute or convalescent COVID-19.

This sequence joins TRBV9 and TRBJ2-5, with 11 positions matching TRBD2. V was pared by 7 bases and J by 5 bases, with 16 bases of the junction left unmatched. Germline V CDR1 and CDR2: SGDLS, YYNGEE. The CDR3 has 17 residues. Here the CDR3 reads CASSMGVSVAGGETQYF. CDR3 DNA sequence: TGTGCCAGCTCAATGGGAGTTAGTGTAGCGGGAGGGGAGACCCAGTACTTC.

V gene TRBV6-1 combines with J gene TRBJ2-7; D unresolved. V gave up 3 bases and J gave up 2 bases, with 14 bases separating them. CDR3 length equals 15 residues. The germline V gene has CDR1 MNHNS and CDR2 SASEGT. The CDR3 sequence: CASSDSLGNTYEQYF. In DNA, the CDR3 is TGTGCCAGCAGTGATTCGCTAGGAAACACCTACGAGCAGTACTTC.

The rearrangement links TRBV19 to TRBJ2-2; TRBD2 matches at 11 bases. The germline CDR1 and CDR2 sequences are LNHDA and SQIVND (reference sequence). The CDR3 length is 16 residues. Losses at the gene ends were 6 bases for V and 3 bases for J; bases not matched to a gene: 6. CDR3 sequence (DNA): TGTGCCAGTAGCTCACTAGCGGGAGCCGACACCGGGGAGCTGTTTTTT. It specifies CASSSLAGADTGELFF.

This clone turned up a few times. Different DNA sequences within this sample yield the same CDR3. The genes are TRBV5-1 and TRBJ2-7, with TRBD1 matching 7 bases. CDR3 length equals 14 residues. Germline CDR1 reads SGHRS; CDR2 reads YFSETQ. V dropped 0 bases and J dropped 2; count of bases not matched to a gene: 2. The CDR3 protein is CASSLGQGAYEQYF. The CDR3 nucleotides read TGCGCCAGCAGCTTGGGTCAGGGGGCCTACGAGCAGTACTTC.

This chain connects TRBV15 to TRBJ2-7; 11 bases align to TRBD2. The ends lost 3 bases at V and 6 bases at J; junction bases unmatched: 10. This CDR3 comprises 16 residues. Germline assignment: CDR1 LNHNV and CDR2 YYDKDF (reference sequence). The CDR3 DNA is TGTGCCACCAGCAGGGAACTAGCGGGAGTCTCCCTCGAGCAGTACTTC. This gives the protein CATSRELAGVSLEQYF. Variable domain in full (rest from reference TRBV15 and TRBJ2-7): DAMVIQNPRYQVTQFGKPVTLSCSQTLNHNVMYWYQQKSSQAPKLLFHYYDKDFNNEADTPDNFQSRRPNTSFCFLDIRSPGLGDTAMYLCATSRELAGVSLEQYFGPGTRLTVT.

This rearrangement joins TRBV18 to TRBJ2-3, with a weak D call TRBD2 (5 bases). The CDR3 has 15 amino acids. Trimming left V 3 bases short and J 5 bases short, with 15 bases between. Germline CDR1 reads KGHSH; CDR2 reads LQKENI. CDR3 amino acids: CASSPTRQGGDTQYF. CDR3 in DNA: TGTGCCAGCTCACCTACTAGACAAGGTGGAGATACGCAGTATTTT.

The rearrangement uses TRBV2 and TRBJ2-3, with 9 bases that match TRBD2. The CDR3 extends over 17 amino acids. Germline V gene data show CDR1 as SNHLY and CDR2 as FYNNEI. Trimming took 4 bases from V and 0 from J; bases not matched to a gene: 8. CDR3 sequence reads: CASSAPREGISTDTQYF. CDR3 DNA sequence: TGTGCCAGCAGTGCGCCGCGGGAGGGGATTAGCACAGATACGCAGTATTTT. Full variable domain (outside the CDR3, taken from reference TRBV2 and TRBJ2-3): EPEVTQTPSHQVTQMGQEVILRCVPISNHLYFYWYRQILGQKVEFLVSFYNNEISEKSEIFDDQFSVERPDGSNFTLKIRSTKLEDSAMYFCASSAPREGISTDTQYFGPGTRLTVL.

The chain couples TRBV27 to TRBJ2-6, with D tentatively TRBD1 (7 bases). This CDR3 is 17 amino acids long. Trimming took 4 bases from V and 3 from J, leaving 16 bases between them. Germline values: CDR1 MNHEY, CDR2 SMNVEV (reference sequence). The CDR3 DNA is TGTGCCAGCAGTTACTCCCCGCAGGGGGGTGGGGCCAACGTCCTGACTTTC. Translated: CASSYSPQGGGANVLTF.

The rearrangement uses TRBV29-1 and TRBJ1-1; TRBD1 might be the D (5 bases). CDR1 and CDR2 (germline): SQVTM, ANQGSEA. The CDR3 covers 13 residues. Trimming took off 0 bases at V and 6 bases at J, with 11 bases between the two ends. The CDR3 sequence: CSVEEIRGAEAFF. The CDR3 bases are TGCAGCGTTGAAGAGATTCGGGGGGCTGAAGCTTTCTTT.